The 19 T cell receptor beta chains below come from one sample, sequenced in a study of T cells in Graves' hyperthyroidism and ophthalmopathy. What was amplified from RNA transcripts were TCR beta CDR3 regions. The HTBI primer set was used in a first-round RT-PCR of the TCR CDR3. TCRdb passed the multiplex PCR reads through MiXCR, listing each CDR3 protein once. In the table there are 300,000 to 450,000 distinct CDR3 sequences, roughly 25% of which are singletons. The specimen sequenced was blood. All receptors come from a man aged 45 to 65 with Graves' hyperthyroidism.

Of note for this clonotype: A much larger clone lies one base from this, so it may be a read error. The chain has TRBV11-2 and TRBJ2-7; D is possibly TRBD2 (6 bases). The CDR3 sequence is 15 residues long. The V gene's germline CDR1 is SGHAT and CDR2 FQNNGV. CDR3 sequence reads: CVSSLDRGSGYEQYF. In nucleotides, the CDR3 is TGTGTCAGCAGCTTAGATCGGGGTAGCGGCTACGAGCAGTACTTC.

The rearrangement links TRBV19 to TRBJ2-1, with D uncertain. This CDR3 region has 13 residues. Per germline, CDR1 LNHDA and CDR2 SQIVND (reference sequence). Trimming pared 5 bases from V and 6 bases from J, leaving 11 bases between. CDR3 sequence (DNA): TGTGCCAGTAGTTCCAACTTCTTCAATGAGCAGTTCTTC. It is translated as CASSSNFFNEQFF.

This clonotype was recorded once. This chain joins TRBV9 and TRBJ2-3; maybe TRBD1 (6 bases). Trimming took off 2 bases at V and 0 bases at J, with 16 bases between the two ends. Germline V lookup: CDR1 SGDLS, CDR2 YYNGEE. This CDR3 comprises 17 residues. CDR3 region: CASSVNQGRSSTDTQYF. CDR3 sequence (DNA): TGTGCCAGCAGCGTGAATCAGGGGCGGTCTAGCACAGATACGCAGTATTTT.

This clonotype has a count of ten or more. J is TRBJ2-3 and V is TRBV2; unclear D gene. Looked up from germline, CDR1 is SNHLY and CDR2 is FYNNEI. V was clipped by 5 bases and J by 0 bases, with 15 bases between them. This CDR3 has 16 residues. The CDR3: CASSQWAGPSTDTQYF. Written as DNA, the CDR3 is TGTGCCAGCAGTCAATGGGCAGGACCTAGCACAGATACGCAGTATTTT.

This clonotype was seen more than once but under ten times. The CDR3 DNA sequence: TGTGCCAGCAGTTACTACAGGGGAGCGAACACTGAAGCTTTCTTT. Its protein is CASSYYRGANTEAFF. The chain couples TRBV6-5 to TRBJ1-1; 7 positions match TRBD1. Germline-derived CDR1 and CDR2 are MNHEY and SVGAGI. CDR3 length equals 15 residues. J gave up 1 base and V 1 base, and 3 bases lay outside the gene matches.

A few counts support this clonotype. The V call is TRBV5-1, the J call TRBJ1-3, with a weak D call TRBD1 (5 bases). The CDR3 has 17 residues. Germline V gene data show CDR1 as SGHRS and CDR2 as YFSETQ. Trimming took off 1 base at V and 0 bases at J, with 14 bases between the two ends. The CDR3 loop is CASSLFIGTDSGNTIYF. The CDR3 bases are TGCGCCAGCAGCTTGTTCATAGGGACGGACTCTGGAAACACCATATATTTT.

The chain combines TRBV7-3 with TRBJ2-1; TRBD2 matches at 15 bases. This CDR3 comprises 15 residues. Germline-derived CDR1 and CDR2 are SGHTA and FQGTGA. The V gene end was trimmed by 5 bases and the J gene end by 12 bases; junction bases not matched to a gene: 8. CDR3 DNA sequence: TGTGCCAGCAGCCAAAGGACTAGCGGGAGGGGCCCGCAGTTCTTC. It yields the protein CASSQRTSGRGPQFF.

This chain connects TRBV12-3 or TRBV12-4 to TRBJ2-1, with 8 bases aligning to TRBD2. The CDR3 has 15 residues. The J segment lost 7 bases and the V segment lost 5 bases, leaving 10 bases of the junction unmatched. CDR3 DNA: TGTGCCAGCAGTCTATCTACTAGCGGTCGGAATGAGCAGTTCTTC. Translation: CASSLSTSGRNEQFF.

This sequence joins TRBV5-5 and TRBJ2-5; TRBD2 agrees at 8 bases. J gave up 4 bases and V 2 bases, and 7 bases lay outside the gene matches. The germline gives CDR1 SGHKS, CDR2 YYEKEE (reference sequence). The CDR3 length is 15 residues. The CDR3 spells CASSFRREELETQYF. CDR3 in DNA: TGTGCCAGCAGCTTTCGGCGGGAGGAGTTAGAGACCCAGTACTTC.

The rearrangement uses TRBV27 and TRBJ2-2; D not resolved. Trimming took off 11 bases at V and 3 bases at J, with 16 bases between the two ends. This CDR3 is built from 14 residues. Germline V gene data show CDR1 as MNHEY and CDR2 as SMNVEV (reference sequence). The CDR3 region is CASLGRWDTGELFF. CDR3 bases: TGTGCCTCCCTTGGGCGGTGGGACACCGGGGAGCTGTTTTTT.

This chain uses TRBV4-1 with TRBJ2-7; D tentatively fits TRBD1 or TRBD2 (6 bases each). The V gene lost 3 bases and the J gene lost 3 bases, with 15 bases spanning the gap. The CDR3 covers 15 residues. From germline, CDR1 is MGHRA and CDR2 YSYEKL. The CDR3 reads CASSQGGGWDYEQYF. DNA of the CDR3: TGCGCCAGCAGCCAGGGGGGCGGGTGGGACTACGAGCAGTACTTC.

The chain combines TRBV12-3 or TRBV12-4 with TRBJ2-7; D possibly matches TRBD1 or TRBD2 (6 bases each). This CDR3 has 14 residues. Trimming cost V 3 bases and J 4 bases, with 13 bases left between them. CDR3 amino acids: CASSFAGGEYEQYF. The CDR3 coding sequence is TGTGCCAGCAGTTTCGCCGGGGGCGAGTACGAGCAGTACTTC.

This chain connects TRBV9 to TRBJ2-1; 12 nucleotides line up with TRBD2. Trimming at V came to 0 bases and at J to 9 bases, leaving 7 bases not matched to a gene. The germline gives CDR1 SGDLS, CDR2 YYNGEE. The CDR3 has 16 amino acids. The CDR3, as DNA: TGTGCCAGCAGCGTAGGAGCTAGCGGGAGGGCCAGTGAGCAGTTCTTC. Its protein product is CASSVGASGRASEQFF.

This clonotype has ten or more counts. The chain links TRBV28 to TRBJ2-7; 9 nucleotides agree with TRBD2. V dropped 7 bases and J dropped 3; count of bases not matched to a gene: 7. Germline V gene lookup returns CDR1 MDHEN and CDR2 SYDVKM. This CDR3 is 14 amino acids long. CDR3 loop: CASNLAGNIYEQYF. The CDR3 DNA reads TGTGCCAGCAATCTAGCGGGAAATATCTACGAGCAGTACTTC.

This clonotype has ten or more counts. The chain employs TRBV11-2 and TRBJ2-3; no clear D gene. Per germline, CDR1 SGHAT and CDR2 FQNNGV. The V gene lost 0 bases and the J gene lost 2 bases, with 6 bases spanning the gap. The CDR3 sequence is 14 residues long. The CDR3 sequence is CASSLEYTTDTQYF. For the CDR3, the DNA is TGTGCCAGCAGCTTAGAGTACACCACAGATACGCAGTATTTT.

This clonotype was seen more than once but under ten times. The chain uses TRBV3-1 and TRBJ2-4; TRBD1 matches at 7 bases. Germline V gene sequence: CDR1 LGHDT, CDR2 YNNKEL (reference sequence). The V segment lost 1 base and the J segment 6 bases; nucleotides outside the gene matches: 6. The CDR3 runs 15 residues. The CDR3 DNA follows: TGTGCCAGCAGCCAAGGACAGGGAACGATAAACATTCAGTACTTC. The encoded protein is CASSQGQGTINIQYF.

The chain recombines TRBV7-9 with TRBJ2-7, with D possibly TRBD1 on 6 matching bases. CDR1 and CDR2 (germline): SEHNR, FQNEAQ (reference sequence). The V end lost 3 bases, the J end lost 0 bases, and 12 bases lay between the germline ends. There are 15 residues in the CDR3. For the CDR3, the DNA is TGTGCCAGCAGCTTTTTCGGGACAATCTCCTACGAGCAGTACTTC. Amino acids: CASSFFGTISYEQYF. Full variable domain (remainder filled in from reference TRBV7-9 and TRBJ2-7): DTGVSQNPRHKITKRGQNVTFRCDPISEHNRLYWYRQTLGQGPEFLTYFQNEAQLEKSRLLSDRFSAERPKGSFSTLEIQRTEQGDSAMYLCASSFFGTISYEQYFGPGTRLTVT.

This clonotype showed up just a few times. V gene TRBV7-9 combines with J gene TRBJ1-2; D is ambiguous. This CDR3 has 11 amino acids. Germline V gives CDR1 SEHNR, CDR2 FQNEAQ (reference sequence). V shed 5 bases and J shed 9 bases, with 10 bases lying between them. CDR3 residues: CASSEGVSYTF. The CDR3 DNA follows: TGTGCCAGCAGCGAAGGAGTGAGCTACACCTTC. The entire variable domain, with the rest obtained from reference TRBV7-9 and TRBJ1-2, is as follows: DTGVSQNPRHKITKRGQNVTFRCDPISEHNRLYWYRQTLGQGPEFLTYFQNEAQLEKSRLLSDRFSAERPKGSFSTLEIQRTEQGDSAMYLCASSEGVSYTFGSGTRLTVV.

There are a few counts of this clonotype. The rearrangement links TRBV4-1 to TRBJ2-3, with D tentatively TRBD2 (6 bases). The germline V and J ends were trimmed by 1 base and 5 bases, with 13 bases remaining between them. The CDR3 length is 15 residues. Germline lookup yields CDR1 MGHRA and CDR2 YSYEKL. Here the CDR3 DNA reads TGCGCCAGCAGCCAAGGGTGGCGGGATGTAGATACGCAGTATTTT. Translated: CASSQGWRDVDTQYF.